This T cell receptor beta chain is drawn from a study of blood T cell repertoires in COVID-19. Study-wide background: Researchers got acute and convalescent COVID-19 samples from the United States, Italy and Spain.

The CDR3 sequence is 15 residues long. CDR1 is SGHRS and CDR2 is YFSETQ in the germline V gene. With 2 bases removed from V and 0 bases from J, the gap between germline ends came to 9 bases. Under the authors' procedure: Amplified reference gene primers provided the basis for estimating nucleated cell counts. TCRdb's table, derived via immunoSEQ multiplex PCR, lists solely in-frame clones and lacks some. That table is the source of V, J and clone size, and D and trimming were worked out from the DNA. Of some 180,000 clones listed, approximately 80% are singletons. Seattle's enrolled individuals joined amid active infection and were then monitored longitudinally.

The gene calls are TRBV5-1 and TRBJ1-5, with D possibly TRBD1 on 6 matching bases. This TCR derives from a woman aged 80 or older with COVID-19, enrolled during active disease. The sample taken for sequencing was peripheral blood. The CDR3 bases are TGCGCCAGCAGCTTAGAGGACAGTAGCAATCAGCCCCAGCATTTT. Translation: CASSLEDSSNQPQHF.